The 25 T cell receptor beta chains below were found in one sample sequenced in a study of CD8+ T cells in alopecia areata. cDNA serving as the sequencing template came from extracted, reverse transcribed RNA. Assay used: immunoSEQ multiplex PCR; TCRdb lists only in-frame clones, some missing. Counted here are around 110,000 clones, around three fifths occurring once; the ten biggest clones make up 10% to 15%. Treatment meaning: oral pan-JAK inhibitor, 5-10 mg twice daily. The source material was CD8+ T cells sorted from blood, sampled at week 24, from a patient treated with tofacitinib. These receptors were obtained from a human donor with alopecia areata.

J is TRBJ2-5 and V is TRBV29-1; 12 nucleotides agree with TRBD2. Trimming took 7 bases from V and 0 from J; bases not matched to a gene: 6. CDR3 length: 15 amino acids. Germline lookup yields CDR1 SQVTM and CDR2 ANQGSEA. CDR3 nucleotide sequence: TGCAGCGCCGAGGGGACTAGCGGGTACCAAGAGACCCAGTACTTC. The encoded protein is CSAEGTSGYQETQYF. The variable domain in full, with the rest retrieved from reference TRBV29-1 and TRBJ2-5, is SAVISQKPSRDICQRGTSLTIQCQVDSQVTMMFWYRQQPGQSLTLIATANQGSEATYESGFVIDKFPISRPNLTFSTLTVSNMSPEDSSIYLCSAEGTSGYQETQYFGPGTRLLVL.

This chain uses TRBV4-3 with TRBJ2-1; the match to TRBD1 covers 8 bases. Germline CDR1 is LGHNA and CDR2 is YSLEER. V gave up 0 bases and J gave up 3 bases; unmatched junction bases: 7. The CDR3 has 17 amino acids. CDR3 loop: CASSQDPETGDYNEQFF. The CDR3 DNA reads as TGCGCCAGCAGCCAAGACCCCGAGACAGGGGACTACAATGAGCAGTTCTTC.

As to this clone: The junction shows a germline mismatch at one end, possibly a read error. The chain links TRBV6-5 to TRBJ1-2, with no clear D. The CDR3 runs to 13 residues. Germline V gene data show CDR1 as MNHEY and CDR2 as SVGAGI. CDR3 nucleotide sequence: TGTGCCGGCAGTTACTCCCTAAGGGATGGCTACACCTTC. This encodes CAGSYSLRDGYTF.

This chain links TRBV2 with TRBJ2-2; D ambiguous. Looked up from germline, CDR1 is SNHLY and CDR2 is FYNNEI. This CDR3 has 14 residues. V lost 5 bases to trimming and J lost 6 bases, with 13 bases between them. The CDR3 loop is CASSLHSGAGELFF. DNA for the CDR3: TGTGCCAGCAGTCTCCATTCCGGCGCCGGGGAGCTGTTTTTT.

This clone came up once. The V gene is TRBV15, the J gene TRBJ1-3; D is uncertain. The V gene's germline CDR1 is LNHNV and CDR2 YYDKDF (reference sequence). The CDR3 extends over 13 amino acids. V was shortened by 0 bases and J by 4 bases, with 4 bases between the two germline ends. For the CDR3, the DNA is TGTGCCACCAGCAGAGATAAAGGAAACACCATATATTTT. The encoded protein is CATSRDKGNTIYF.

The chain combines TRBV6-1 with TRBJ2-2; possibly TRBD1 or TRBD2 for D (7 bases each). Germline CDR1 and CDR2: MNHNS and SASEGT. The CDR3 has 15 residues. V gave up 4 bases and J gave up 5 bases, with 14 bases separating them. CDR3 sequence (DNA): TGTGCCAGCAGTGTCAGGGGGGGCCGAACCGGGGAGCTGTTTTTT. Its protein is CASSVRGGRTGELFF.

This clone was seen only once. The chain carries TRBV5-1 and TRBJ2-7, with a tentative D call TRBD1 (6 bases). Germline V gene data show CDR1 as SGHRS and CDR2 as YFSETQ. The CDR3 sequence is 13 residues long. The V gene lost 4 bases and the J gene lost 6 bases, with 14 bases spanning the gap. The CDR3 sequence is CASSRRQDSEQYF. The CDR3, as DNA: TGCGCCAGCAGCCGGCGACAGGACAGCGAGCAGTACTTC.

V gene TRBV18 combines with J gene TRBJ2-5; a weak D match, TRBD1 (6 bases). The CDR3 consists of 15 residues. The germline V and J ends were trimmed by 2 bases and 2 bases, with 12 bases remaining between them. Germline lookup yields CDR1 KGHSH and CDR2 LQKENI. CDR3 bases: TGTGCCAGCTCACCAGAACAGGGCATTCAAGAGACCCAGTACTTC. Its protein is CASSPEQGIQETQYF.

The J gene is TRBJ1-2, the V gene TRBV29-1; 7 bases map to TRBD1. The CDR3 extends over 14 amino acids. Looked up from germline, CDR1 is SQVTM and CDR2 is ANQGSEA. V lost 6 bases, J lost 4 bases, and 11 bases stayed unmatched. CDR3 loop: CSVDRQGLGYGYTF. The DNA of the CDR3 is TGCAGCGTCGATAGACAGGGTTTAGGCTATGGCTACACCTTC.

This clone has just a few counts. The rearrangement joins TRBV4-3 to TRBJ2-7; 12 bases are a match to TRBD2. The CDR3 is 15 amino acids. The V gene end was trimmed by 1 base and the J gene end by 3 bases; junction bases not matched to a gene: 1. Germline-derived CDR1 and CDR2 are LGHNA and YSLEER. The CDR3 coding sequence is TGCGCCAGCAGCCAAGTGACTAGCGGGGGCTACGAGCAGTACTTC. Protein sequence: CASSQVTSGGYEQYF.

This CDR3 is CASRPQGWGYEQYF. The CDR3 nucleotides are TGTGCCAGCAGGCCCCAGGGATGGGGCTACGAGCAGTACTTC. The J gene is TRBJ2-7, the V gene TRBV2, with D possibly being TRBD1 (5 bases). The CDR3 extends over 14 amino acids. V lost 6 bases, J lost 3 bases, and 15 bases lay in between. Germline V gives CDR1 SNHLY, CDR2 FYNNEI.

This clone was detected once. The chain joins TRBV10-3 to TRBJ2-7, with D hard to call. Trimming took 6 bases from V and 3 from J, leaving 6 bases between them. Germline lookup yields CDR1 ENHRY and CDR2 SYGVKD. The CDR3 runs 11 residues. The CDR3 DNA reads as TGTGCCATCAGCTGGGGCTACGAGCAGTACTTC. It specifies CAISWGYEQYF.

This chain links TRBV30 with TRBJ1-5; D unclear. V was clipped by 0 bases and J by 5 bases, with 8 bases between them. The CDR3 totals 13 residues. The germline V gene has CDR1 GTSNPN and CDR2 SVGIG (reference sequence). The CDR3 protein is CAWSVQRYQPQHF. CDR3 nucleotides: TGTGCCTGGAGTGTTCAGCGCTATCAGCCCCAGCATTTT.

The chain employs TRBV5-6 and TRBJ1-2; D unresolved. From germline, CDR1 is SGHDT and CDR2 YYEEEE. V lost 0 bases and J 2 bases, leaving 8 bases between the germline ends. The CDR3 is 14 amino acids. The CDR3 DNA reads TGTGCCAGCAGCTTGGGAGAAGGAAACTATGGCTACACCTTC. Amino acids: CASSLGEGNYGYTF.

This chain uses TRBV13 with TRBJ1-2, with 7 bases lining up with TRBD1. The CDR3 covers 13 residues. From germline, CDR1 is PRHDT and CDR2 FYEKMQ (reference sequence). The junction had 6 bases not matched to a gene; V was cut back by 5 bases and J by 6 bases. CDR3 loop: CASSQTGSHGYTF. Here the CDR3 DNA reads TGTGCCAGCAGCCAGACAGGGAGTCATGGCTACACCTTC.

CDR3 amino acids: CASSTWTGGYNEQFF. The CDR3 DNA reads as TGTGCCAGCAGCACCTGGACAGGGGGATACAATGAGCAGTTCTTC. This chain connects TRBV21-1 to TRBJ2-1; the table's D call, TRBD1, was not checked against the DNA. TRBV21-1 corresponds to a pseudogene. The CDR3 is made up of 15 amino acids.

The DNA of the CDR3 is TGTGCCACCAGCAGAGAATCGGACAGGGGCCATGAAAAACTGTTTTTT. This gives the protein CATSRESDRGHEKLFF. The chain uses TRBV15 and TRBJ1-4; 9 nucleotides match TRBD1. Germline loops: CDR1 LNHNV, CDR2 YYDKDF (reference sequence). The CDR3 covers 16 residues. The V segment lost 0 bases and the J segment 6 bases; nucleotides outside the gene matches: 5.

Remarks on this clone: At the DNA level, this CDR3 is encoded by other sequences in the same sample as well. The chain joins TRBV6-5 to TRBJ2-7, with 11 bases aligning to TRBD2. The CDR3 spans 12 residues. The ends lost 9 bases at V and 4 bases at J; junction bases unmatched: 2. Germline V gene lookup returns CDR1 MNHEY and CDR2 SVGAGI. This CDR3 reads CASTSGGYEQYF. CDR3 nucleotides: TGTGCCAGTACTAGCGGGGGATACGAGCAGTACTTC.

The chain links TRBV30 to TRBJ2-7; D remains ambiguous. Looked up from germline, CDR1 is GTSNPN and CDR2 is SVGIG (reference sequence). Deletions cut 1 base from V and 2 bases from J, with 9 bases between. This CDR3 has 13 residues. The CDR3 nucleotides read TGTGCCTGGAGTGGAGCTGCAGCCTACGAGCAGTACTTC. It codes for CAWSGAAAYEQYF.

The chain recombines TRBV2 with TRBJ1-1; D remains unclear. Germline V gene lookup returns CDR1 SNHLY and CDR2 FYNNEI. With 7 bases removed from V and 1 base from J, the gap between germline ends came to 10 bases. CDR3 size: 13 residues. CDR3 DNA sequence: TGTGCCAGCACTCACAGTCCGAACACTGAAGCTTTCTTT. This gives the protein CASTHSPNTEAFF.

V gene TRBV10-3 combines with J gene TRBJ2-1; 13 bases align to TRBD2. CDR1 ENHRY and CDR2 SYGVKD come from the germline V gene. The CDR3 has 18 amino acids. V was pared by 2 bases and J by 0 bases, with 4 bases of the junction left unmatched. The CDR3 loop reads CAISEGLAGASSYNEQFF. Here the CDR3 DNA reads TGTGCCATCAGTGAGGGACTAGCGGGGGCTAGCTCCTACAATGAGCAGTTCTTC.

This chain's CDR3 is CASSFPSRVTPTDTQYF. The CDR3 DNA sequence: TGTGCCAGCAGCTTTCCTAGTCGGGTTACTCCCACAGATACGCAGTATTTT. The chain combines TRBV5-5 with TRBJ2-3; D not certain. From germline, CDR1 is SGHKS and CDR2 YYEKEE (reference sequence). Trimming pared 2 bases from V and 2 bases from J, leaving 18 bases between. The CDR3 loop spans 17 amino acids.

The chain recombines TRBV7-8 with TRBJ2-5; D assignment may be TRBD1 or TRBD2 (5 bases each). Trimming took 2 bases from V and 5 from J, leaving 12 bases between them. The V gene's germline CDR1 is SGHVS and CDR2 FQNEAQ. This CDR3 is 14 amino acids long. The CDR3, as DNA: TGTGCCAGCAGCTTAAGGCTAGCAGGGGAGACCCAGTACTTC. This translates into CASSLRLAGETQYF.

The rearrangement links TRBV4-1 to TRBJ1-3; D remains ambiguous. Germline CDR1 MGHRA, CDR2 YSYEKL. The CDR3 extends over 16 amino acids. The V end lost 0 bases, the J end lost 3 bases, and 12 bases lay between the germline ends. This CDR3 reads CASSQESMFGGNTIYF. The CDR3, as DNA: TGCGCCAGCAGCCAAGAGTCCATGTTCGGTGGAAACACCATATATTTT.

This clone was detected a few times. The V and J genes are TRBV5-1 and TRBJ1-5, with 7 bases that match TRBD1. J was trimmed by 3 bases and V by 3 bases; bases with no gene match: 3. Germline CDR1 reads SGHRS; CDR2 reads YFSETQ. The CDR3 sequence is 14 residues long. The CDR3 nucleotides are TGCGCCAGCAGCTGGGGACAGCACAATCAGCCCCAGCATTTT. Protein: CASSWGQHNQPQHF.